This TCR beta chain is from a study of OX40 agonist ivuxolimab in advanced cancers. For the study at large: Melanoma, hepatocellular carcinoma, head and neck or renal cell cancer occurred in dose-escalation patients. Three patients showed partial responses: one hepatocellular carcinoma and two cutaneous melanoma cases.

The method was immunoSEQ multiplex PCR; TCRdb's version includes in-frame clones alone and lacks a portion of them. Seen here are 85,000 to 100,000 clones, around 85% observed once, and the top ten hold 3.5% to 4.5%. V dropped 0 bases and J dropped 0 bases, with 7 bases sitting between them. Germline V CDR1 and CDR2: SGHRS, YFSETQ. The CDR3 has 14 residues. The TCR comes from an adult with an advanced solid tumor such as melanoma, head and neck, liver or kidney cancer. This rearrangement joins TRBV5-1 to TRBJ2-7; D is ambiguous. The material was CD4+ or CD8+ T cells sorted from blood, obtained in a trial of the OX40 agonist ivuxolimab. The chain's CDR3 is CASSLEGSSYEQYF. For the CDR3, the DNA is TGCGCCAGCAGCTTGGAGGGTAGCTCCTACGAGCAGTACTTC.